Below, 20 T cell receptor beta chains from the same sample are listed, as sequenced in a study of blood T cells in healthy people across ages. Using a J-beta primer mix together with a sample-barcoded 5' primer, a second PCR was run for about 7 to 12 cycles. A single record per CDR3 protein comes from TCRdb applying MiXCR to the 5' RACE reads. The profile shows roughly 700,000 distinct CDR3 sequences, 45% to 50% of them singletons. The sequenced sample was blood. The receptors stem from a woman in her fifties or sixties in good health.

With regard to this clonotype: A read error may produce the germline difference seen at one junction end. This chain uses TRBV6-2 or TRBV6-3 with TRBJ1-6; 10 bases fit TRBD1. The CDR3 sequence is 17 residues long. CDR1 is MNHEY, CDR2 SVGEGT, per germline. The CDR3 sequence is CASSHRDRGSYNSPLHF. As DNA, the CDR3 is TGTGCCAGCAGTCACCGGGACAGGGGATCCTATAATTCGCCCCTCCACTTT.

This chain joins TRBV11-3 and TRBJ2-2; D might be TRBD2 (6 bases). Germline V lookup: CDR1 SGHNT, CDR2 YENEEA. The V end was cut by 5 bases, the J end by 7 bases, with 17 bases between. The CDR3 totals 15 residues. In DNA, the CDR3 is TGTGCCAGCAGCCAGCGACTAGGAGGAGGCGGGGAGCTGTTTTTT. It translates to CASSQRLGGGGELFF.

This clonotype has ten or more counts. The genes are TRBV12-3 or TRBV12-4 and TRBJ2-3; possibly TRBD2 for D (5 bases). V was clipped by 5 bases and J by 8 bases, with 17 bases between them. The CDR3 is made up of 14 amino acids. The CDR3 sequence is CASSRRAAEPTQYF. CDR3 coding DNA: TGTGCCAGCAGTCGGCGGGCAGCCGAACCTACGCAGTATTTT.

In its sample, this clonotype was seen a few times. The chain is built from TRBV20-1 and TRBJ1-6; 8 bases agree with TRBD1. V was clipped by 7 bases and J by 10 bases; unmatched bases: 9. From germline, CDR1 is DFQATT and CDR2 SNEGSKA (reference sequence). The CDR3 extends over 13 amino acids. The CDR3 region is CSVLRGQESPLHF. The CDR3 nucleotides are TGCAGTGTTCTCAGGGGGCAAGAATCACCCCTCCACTTT.

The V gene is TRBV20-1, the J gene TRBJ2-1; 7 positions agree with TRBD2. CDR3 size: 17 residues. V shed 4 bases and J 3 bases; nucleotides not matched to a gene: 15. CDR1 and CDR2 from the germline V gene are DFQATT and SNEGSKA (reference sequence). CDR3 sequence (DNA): TGCAGTGCTACCACCCTTATAGCGGGTCCCAACTACAATGAGCAGTTCTTC. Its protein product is CSATTLIAGPNYNEQFF.

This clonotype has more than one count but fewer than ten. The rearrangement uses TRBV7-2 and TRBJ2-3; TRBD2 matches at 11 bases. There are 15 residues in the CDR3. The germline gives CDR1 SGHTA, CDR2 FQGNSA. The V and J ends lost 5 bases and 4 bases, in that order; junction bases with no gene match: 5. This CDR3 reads CASSVTSGRPDTQYF. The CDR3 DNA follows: TGTGCCAGCAGCGTTACTAGCGGGAGACCAGATACGCAGTATTTT.

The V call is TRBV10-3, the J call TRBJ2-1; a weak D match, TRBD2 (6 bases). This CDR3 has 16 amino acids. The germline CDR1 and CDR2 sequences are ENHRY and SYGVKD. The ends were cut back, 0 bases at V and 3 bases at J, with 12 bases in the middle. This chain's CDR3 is CAISESRGAGYNEQFF. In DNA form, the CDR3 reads TGTGCCATCAGTGAGTCGCGGGGCGCAGGCTACAATGAGCAGTTCTTC.

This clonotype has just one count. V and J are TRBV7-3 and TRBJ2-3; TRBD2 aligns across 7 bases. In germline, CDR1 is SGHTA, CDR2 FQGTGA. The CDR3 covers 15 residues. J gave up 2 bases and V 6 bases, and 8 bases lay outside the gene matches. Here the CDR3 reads CASSSGTTITDTQYF. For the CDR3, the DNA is TGTGCCAGCAGTTCCGGGACTACCATCACAGATACGCAGTATTTT.

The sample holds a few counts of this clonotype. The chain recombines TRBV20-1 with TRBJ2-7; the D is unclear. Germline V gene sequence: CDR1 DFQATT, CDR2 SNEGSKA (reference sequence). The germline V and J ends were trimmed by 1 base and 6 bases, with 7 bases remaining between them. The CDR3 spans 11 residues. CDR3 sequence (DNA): TGCAGTGCTAGAGGGAAGGGCGAGCAGTACTTC. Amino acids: CSARGKGEQYF.

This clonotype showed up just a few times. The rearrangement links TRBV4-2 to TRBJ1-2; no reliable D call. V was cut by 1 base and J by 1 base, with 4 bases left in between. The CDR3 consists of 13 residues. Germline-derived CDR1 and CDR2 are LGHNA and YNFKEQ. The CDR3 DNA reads TGTGCCAGCAGCCAAGTGGGTAACTATGGCTACACCTTC. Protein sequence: CASSQVGNYGYTF.

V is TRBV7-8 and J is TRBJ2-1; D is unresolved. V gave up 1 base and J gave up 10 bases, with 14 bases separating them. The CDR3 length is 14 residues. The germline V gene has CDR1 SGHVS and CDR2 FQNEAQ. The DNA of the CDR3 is TGTGCCAGCAGCTTAGAAGGCCCATTTAGGGAGCAGTTCTTC. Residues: CASSLEGPFREQFF.

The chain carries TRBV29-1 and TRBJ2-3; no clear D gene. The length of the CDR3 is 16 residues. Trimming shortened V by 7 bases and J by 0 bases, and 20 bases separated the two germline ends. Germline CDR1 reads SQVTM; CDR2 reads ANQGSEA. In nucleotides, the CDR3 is TGCAGCGCAGCCCCCCGAGGTGGGGTTAGCACAGATACGCAGTATTTT. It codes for CSAAPRGGVSTDTQYF.

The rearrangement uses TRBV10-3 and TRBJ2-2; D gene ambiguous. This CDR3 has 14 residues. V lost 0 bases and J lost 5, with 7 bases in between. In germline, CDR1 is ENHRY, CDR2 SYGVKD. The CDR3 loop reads CAISESPQTGELFF. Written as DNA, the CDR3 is TGTGCCATCAGTGAGTCCCCCCAAACCGGGGAGCTGTTTTTT.

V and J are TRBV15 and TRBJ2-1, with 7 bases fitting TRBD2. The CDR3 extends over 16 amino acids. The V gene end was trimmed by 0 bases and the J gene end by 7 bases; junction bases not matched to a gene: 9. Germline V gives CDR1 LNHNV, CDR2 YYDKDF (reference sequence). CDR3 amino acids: CATSRDHSGTGNEQFF. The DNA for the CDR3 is TGTGCCACCAGCAGAGATCACAGCGGGACGGGGAATGAGCAGTTCTTC.

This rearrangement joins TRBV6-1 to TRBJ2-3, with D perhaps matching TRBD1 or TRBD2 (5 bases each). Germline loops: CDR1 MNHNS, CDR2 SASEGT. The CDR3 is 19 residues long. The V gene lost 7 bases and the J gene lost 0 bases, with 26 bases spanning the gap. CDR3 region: CASKPLIGTDQTSTDTQYF. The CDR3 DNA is TGTGCCAGCAAGCCCCTAATAGGGACGGATCAAACTAGCACAGATACGCAGTATTTT.

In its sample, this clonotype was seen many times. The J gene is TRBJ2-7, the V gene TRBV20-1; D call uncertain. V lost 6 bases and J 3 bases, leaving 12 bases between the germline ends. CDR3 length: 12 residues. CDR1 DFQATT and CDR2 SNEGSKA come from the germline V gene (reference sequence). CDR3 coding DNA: TGCAGTGCCAGCCACTCGCTCTACGAGCAGTACTTC. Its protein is CSASHSLYEQYF.

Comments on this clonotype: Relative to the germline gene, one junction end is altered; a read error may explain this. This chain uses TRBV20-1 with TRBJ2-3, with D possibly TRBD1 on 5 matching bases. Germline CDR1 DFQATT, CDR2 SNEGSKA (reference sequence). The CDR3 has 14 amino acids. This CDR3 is CSARDPRGTDTRYF. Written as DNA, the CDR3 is TGCAGTGCTAGAGATCCTAGGGGCACAGATACGCGGTATTTT.

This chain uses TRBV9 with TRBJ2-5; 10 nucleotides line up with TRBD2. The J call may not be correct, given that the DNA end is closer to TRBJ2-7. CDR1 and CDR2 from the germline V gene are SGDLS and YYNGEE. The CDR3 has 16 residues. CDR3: CASSPRSGTSAHEQYF. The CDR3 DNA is TGTGCCAGCAGCCCCCGTTCCGGGACTAGCGCACACGAGCAGTACTTC.

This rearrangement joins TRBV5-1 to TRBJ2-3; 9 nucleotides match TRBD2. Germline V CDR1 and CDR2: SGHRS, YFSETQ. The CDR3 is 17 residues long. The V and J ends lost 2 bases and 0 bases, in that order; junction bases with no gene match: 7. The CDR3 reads CASSLLREGGSTDTQYF. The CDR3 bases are TGCGCCAGCAGCTTACTGCGGGAGGGCGGTAGCACAGATACGCAGTATTTT.

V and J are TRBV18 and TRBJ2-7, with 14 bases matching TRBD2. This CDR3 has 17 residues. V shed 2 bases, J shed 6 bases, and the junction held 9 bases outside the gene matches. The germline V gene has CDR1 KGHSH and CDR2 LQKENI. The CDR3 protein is CASSPMTSGRGAREQYF. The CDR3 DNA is TGTGCCAGCTCACCAATGACTAGCGGGAGGGGTGCGCGCGAGCAGTACTTC.